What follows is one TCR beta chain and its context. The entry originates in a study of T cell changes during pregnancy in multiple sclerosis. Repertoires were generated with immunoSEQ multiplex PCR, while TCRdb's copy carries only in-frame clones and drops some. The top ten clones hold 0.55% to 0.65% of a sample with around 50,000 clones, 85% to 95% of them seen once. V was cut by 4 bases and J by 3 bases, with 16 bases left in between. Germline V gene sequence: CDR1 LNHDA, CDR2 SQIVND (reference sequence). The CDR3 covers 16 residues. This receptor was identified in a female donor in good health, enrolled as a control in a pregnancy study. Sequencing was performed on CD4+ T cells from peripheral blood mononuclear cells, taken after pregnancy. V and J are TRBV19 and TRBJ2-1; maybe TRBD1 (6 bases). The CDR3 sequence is CASSTHRDIFYNEQFF. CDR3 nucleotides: TGTGCCAGTAGTACACACCGGGACATCTTCTACAATGAGCAGTTCTTC. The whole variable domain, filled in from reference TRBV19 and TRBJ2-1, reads DGGITQSPKYLFRKEGQNVTLSCEQNLNHDAMYWYRQDPGQGLRLIYYSQIVNDFQKGDIAEGYSVSREKKESFPLTVTSAQKNPTAFYLCASSTHRDIFYNEQFFGPGTRLTVL.